This is a list of T cell receptor beta chains from one sample in a study of OX40 agonist ivuxolimab in advanced cancers. Generated by immunoSEQ multiplex PCR, the TCRdb table keeps only in-frame clones and is missing some. This table holds around 82,000 clones, 80% to 90% found once. The sample in question was CD4+ or CD8+ T cells sorted from blood, obtained in a trial of the OX40 agonist ivuxolimab. These receptors were collected from an adult with an advanced solid tumor such as melanoma, head and neck, liver or kidney cancer. Both conserved end residues are part of each CDR3. A D gene is named only where the DNA matches it firmly. Clone size is shown for a subset of rows, as once, few, many or a class of expanded clone.

size	V	J	D	CDR3	DNA
NA	TRBV28	TRBJ1-1	NA	CASNIDRINTEAFF	TGTGCCAGCAACATCGACAGGATTAACACTGAAGCTTTCTTT
NA	TRBV7-2	TRBJ2-7	NA	CASSEYSSAIPYEQYF	TGTGCCAGCAGCGAATATTCTAGCGCGATCCCCTACGAGCAGTACTTC
NA	TRBV6-5	TRBJ2-3	NA	CASSSRDSNTQYF	TGTGCCAGCAGTTCACGGGACTCCAATACGCAGTATTTT
NA	TRBV21-1	TRBJ1-2	NA	CASSKVRGSFRYGYTF	TGTGCCAGCAGCAAAGTTAGGGGTTCGTTCCGGTATGGCTACACCTTC
NA	TRBV18	TRBJ1-1	NA	CASSPVQAGVTEAFF	TGTGCCAGCTCACCAGTTCAGGCCGGGGTCACTGAAGCTTTCTTT
NA	TRBV11-3	TRBJ2-1	TRBD2	CASSSRLAGSNEQFF	TGTGCCAGCAGCTCAAGACTAGCGGGATCTAATGAGCAGTTCTTC
NA	TRBV18	TRBJ1-3	NA	CASSPRTDSGNTIYF	TGTGCCAGCTCACCAAGAACGGACTCTGGAAACACCATATATTTT
NA	TRBV7-3	TRBJ2-1	NA	CASSFNNEQFF	TGTGCCAGCAGCTTTAACAATGAGCAGTTCTTC
NA	TRBV30	TRBJ1-2	NA	CAWSRDSSSYGYTF	TGTGCCTGGAGTCGAGACAGCTCGTCCTATGGCTACACCTTC
NA	TRBV18	TRBJ2-7	TRBD1	CASSPSGQGGEQYF	TGTGCCAGCTCTCCCTCGGGACAGGGGGGCGAGCAGTACTTC
NA	TRBV5-6	TRBJ1-5	TRBD1	CASSPGTGVYQPQHF	TGTGCCAGCAGCCCCGGGACAGGGGTGTATCAGCCCCAGCATTTT
NA	TRBV5-8	TRBJ2-2	TRBD2	CASSFSVRERTGELFF	TGTGCCAGCAGCTTTTCGGTGCGGGAGCGTACCGGGGAGCTGTTTTTT
NA	TRBV7-9	TRBJ2-1	TRBD2	CASSPRTSGTLNEQFF	TGTGCCAGCAGCCCCAGGACTAGCGGGACCCTAAATGAGCAGTTCTTC
NA	TRBV5-1	TRBJ1-1	NA	CASSFTPTNFAEAFF	TGCGCCAGCAGCTTTACCCCTACGAATTTTGCTGAAGCTTTCTTT
NA	TRBV7-6	TRBJ2-1	NA	CASSLNRVSSYNEQFF	TGTGCCAGCAGCCTAAACAGGGTCAGCTCCTACAATGAGCAGTTCTTC
NA	TRBV12-5	TRBJ2-3	NA	CASGVESRSTQYF	TGTGCTAGTGGCGTAGAGAGCCGCAGTACGCAGTATTTT
NA	TRBV27	TRBJ2-6	NA	CASSSWMGGANVLTF	TGTGCCAGCAGTTCATGGATGGGTGGGGCCAACGTCCTGACTTTC
NA	TRBV28	TRBJ1-5	TRBD1	CASSWDREPSNQPQHF	TGTGCCAGCAGTTGGGACAGGGAACCTAGCAATCAGCCCCAGCATTTT
once	TRBV2	TRBJ1-3	NA	CASSIWDSGNTIYF	TGTGCCAGCAGTATATGGGACTCTGGAAACACCATATATTTT